These 27 T cell receptor beta chains share one sample of origin, sequenced in a study of blood T cells in healthy people across ages. Using a J-beta primer mix together with a sample-barcoded 5' primer, a second PCR was run for roughly 6 to 12 cycles. TCRdb ran MiXCR on the 5' RACE reads and lists one entry per CDR3 protein. This table has 2 million or so distinct CDR3 sequences, around half appearing once. The sequenced sample consisted of blood. These receptors were taken from a woman in her 40s in good health.

This clonotype came up once. The V gene is TRBV6-5, the J gene TRBJ2-6; possibly TRBD1 or TRBD2 for D (5 bases each). The length of the CDR3 is 15 residues. Germline loops: CDR1 MNHEY, CDR2 SVGAGI. V lost 7 bases, J lost 3 bases, and 13 bases lay in between. This CDR3 reads CASTRSGLGANVLTF. CDR3 DNA: TGTGCCAGCACTCGATCGGGGCTTGGGGCCAACGTCCTGACTTTC.

The V call is TRBV20-1, the J call TRBJ2-7; D may be TRBD1 (6 bases). CDR1 is DFQATT, CDR2 SNEGSKA, per germline (reference sequence). The CDR3 spans 16 residues. V dropped 6 bases and J dropped 5 bases, with 26 bases sitting between them. The CDR3 nucleotides are TGCAGTGCCGAGATCAGCGGACAGCCCTACCTAAACGAGCAGTACTTC. Translation gives CSAEISGQPYLNEQYF.

V and J are TRBV5-1 and TRBJ2-1; TRBD1 agrees at 10 bases. The CDR3 runs to 14 residues. V lost 4 bases and J lost 9; bases outside the gene matches: 7. Germline-derived CDR1 and CDR2 are SGHRS and YFSETQ. The CDR3 loop is CASSPGTGDGEQFF. The CDR3 DNA reads as TGCGCCAGCAGCCCCGGGACAGGGGACGGTGAGCAGTTCTTC.

This chain joins TRBV7-2 and TRBJ2-7, with 7 bases lining up with TRBD1. CDR3 length: 14 amino acids. CDR1 and CDR2 from the germline V gene are SGHTA and FQGNSA. V dropped 2 bases and J dropped 5; count of bases not matched to a gene: 6. CDR3 sequence (DNA): TGTGCCAGCAGCTTAAAAGGGGGCGGGCACGAGCAGTACTTC. It encodes CASSLKGGGHEQYF.

The rearrangement uses TRBV6-6 and TRBJ2-7; the D call may be TRBD1 or TRBD2 (5 bases each). The J call is in doubt because the DNA end fits TRBJ2-5 better. Looked up from germline, CDR1 is MNHNY and CDR2 is SVGAGI (reference sequence). This CDR3 is 16 amino acids long. The CDR3 DNA reads TGTGCCAGCAGTACCGGGGACCTATTAAGAGGGGAGACCCAGTACTTC. Its protein product is CASSTGDLLRGETQYF.

The CDR3 bases are TGTGCCAGCAGCCGACCGGGGAACTACGAGCAGTACTTC. It codes for CASSRPGNYEQYF. V and J are TRBV14 and TRBJ2-7; D may be TRBD2 (5 bases). The ends were cut back, 4 bases at V and 3 bases at J, with 10 bases in the middle. Germline-derived CDR1 and CDR2 are SGHDN and FVKESK. This CDR3 comprises 13 residues.

The sample holds many counts of this clonotype. This chain joins TRBV3-1 and TRBJ2-1; D may be TRBD1 (6 bases). This CDR3 contains 14 residues. CDR1 and CDR2 from the germline V gene are LGHDT and YNNKEL (reference sequence). V lost 4 bases to trimming and J lost 4 bases, with 11 bases between them. The DNA for the CDR3 is TGTGCCAGCAGCCTGAGGACAGAATACAATGAGCAGTTCTTC. As protein: CASSLRTEYNEQFF.

This chain connects TRBV29-1 to TRBJ1-5; D ambiguous. V lost 4 bases and J 7 bases, leaving 14 bases between the germline ends. Per germline, CDR1 SQVTM and CDR2 ANQGSEA. This CDR3 has 13 amino acids. The CDR3 bases are TGCAGCGTTGCTAACGGCCAAGAGCAGCCCCAGCATTTT. As protein: CSVANGQEQPQHF.

This chain connects TRBV5-6 to TRBJ2-1, with D tentatively TRBD2 (6 bases). Germline V gene data show CDR1 as SGHDT and CDR2 as YYEEEE. The CDR3 consists of 14 residues. Trimming took 2 bases from V and 13 from J, leaving 19 bases between them. This CDR3 reads CASSFKWDSWKQFF. CDR3 DNA sequence: TGTGCCAGCAGCTTCAAATGGGACTCTTGGAAACAGTTCTTC.

This sequence joins TRBV29-1 and TRBJ1-2; a weak D match, TRBD1 (5 bases). The CDR3 covers 13 residues. The V gene lost 3 bases and the J gene lost 5 bases, with 13 bases spanning the gap. Germline-derived CDR1 and CDR2 are SQVTM and ANQGSEA. The CDR3 DNA reads as TGCAGCGTTGACTCCGGGACTTCATATGGCTACACCTTC. Translated: CSVDSGTSYGYTF.

The table lists this clonotype with a few counts. The gene calls are TRBV20-1 and TRBJ2-5; D not resolved. There are 12 residues in the CDR3. V gave up 5 bases and J gave up 1 base, with 8 bases separating them. The germline CDR1 and CDR2 sequences are DFQATT and SNEGSKA (reference sequence). CDR3 nucleotide sequence: TGCAGTGCTGGACCTTCCCAAGAGACCCAGTACTTC. This translates into CSAGPSQETQYF.

The genes are TRBV10-3 and TRBJ2-7, with a tentative D call TRBD2 (5 bases). This CDR3 is built from 15 residues. The V end was cut by 0 bases, the J end by 3 bases, with 12 bases between. From germline, CDR1 is ENHRY and CDR2 SYGVKD. The DNA for the CDR3 is TGTGCCATCAGTGAGTCGTTAGCGAGAAGCTACGAGCAGTACTTC. Its protein product is CAISESLARSYEQYF.

The J gene is TRBJ1-2, the V gene TRBV4-1, with D unresolved. V was cut by 9 bases and J by 4 bases, with 15 bases left in between. The CDR3 length is 13 residues. The germline V gene has CDR1 MGHRA and CDR2 YSYEKL. In nucleotides, the CDR3 is TGCGCCAGTACCGAGGGCTCCTCCTATGGCTACACCTTC. Its translation: CASTEGSSYGYTF.

This chain uses TRBV29-1 with TRBJ1-6, with D tentatively TRBD1 (6 bases). Trimming pared 6 bases from V and 6 bases from J, leaving 12 bases between. CDR3 length: 13 residues. In germline, CDR1 is SQVTM, CDR2 ANQGSEA. CDR3 nucleotides: TGCAGCGTGAGGGGGGGATTTAATTCACCCCTCCACTTT. It translates to CSVRGGFNSPLHF.

This clonotype has only a few counts. The chain uses TRBV27 and TRBJ2-3; D unclear. This CDR3 is 14 amino acids long. The germline V gene encodes CDR1 MNHEY and CDR2 SMNVEV (reference sequence). V lost 2 bases, J lost 2 bases, and 8 bases lay in between. The CDR3 DNA reads TGTGCCAGCAGTTTAATGGCACCCACAGATACGCAGTATTTT. Protein: CASSLMAPTDTQYF.

The rearrangement joins TRBV18 to TRBJ2-5; 8 nucleotides align to TRBD2. This CDR3 comprises 15 residues. J was trimmed by 5 bases and V by 0 bases; bases with no gene match: 5. Germline-derived CDR1 and CDR2 are KGHSH and LQKENI. The CDR3 DNA follows: TGTGCCAGCTCACCACCGCCGGGGGGGACGGAGACCCAGTACTTC. Its translation: CASSPPPGGTETQYF.

J is TRBJ1-2 and V is TRBV7-2; TRBD1 aligns across 7 bases. The CDR3 sequence is 16 residues long. From germline, CDR1 is SGHTA and CDR2 FQGNSA. V gave up 5 bases and J gave up 4 bases; unmatched junction bases: 13. CDR3 in DNA: TGTGCCAGCAGCCATGGAGGACAGGCGGCGGGCTATGGCTACACCTTC. It specifies CASSHGGQAAGYGYTF.

In this sample, this clonotype turned up a few times. V is TRBV7-9 and J is TRBJ2-3; D may correspond to TRBD1 or TRBD2 (5 bases each). Looked up from germline, CDR1 is SEHNR and CDR2 is FQNEAQ (reference sequence). The CDR3 is 15 residues long. Trimming took 5 bases from V and 3 from J, leaving 15 bases between them. CDR3 sequence (DNA): TGTGCCAGCAGCCCGCCGGGACCTAGAACAGATACGCAGTATTTT. As protein: CASSPPGPRTDTQYF. The full variable domain, completed using reference TRBV7-9 and TRBJ2-3, is DTGVSQNPRHKITKRGQNVTFRCDPISEHNRLYWYRQTLGQGPEFLTYFQNEAQLEKSRLLSDRFSAERPKGSFSTLEIQRTEQGDSAMYLCASSPPGPRTDTQYFGPGTRLTVL.

This clonotype was detected many times. The rearrangement uses TRBV7-2 and TRBJ2-5; D might be TRBD2 (5 bases). This CDR3 spans 14 amino acids. Trimming pared 2 bases from V and 7 bases from J, leaving 14 bases between. Germline lookup yields CDR1 SGHTA and CDR2 FQGNSA. CDR3 residues: CASSLLSEYGTQYF. The CDR3 DNA sequence: TGTGCCAGCAGCTTACTTAGCGAATATGGGACCCAGTACTTC.

The rearrangement links TRBV3-1 to TRBJ1-2; tentative D call: TRBD1 (6 bases). The CDR3 sequence is 15 residues long. V lost 3 bases and J lost 4, with 15 bases in between. Germline CDR1 LGHDT, CDR2 YNNKEL (reference sequence). This CDR3 reads CASSHGAGGAYGYTF. The CDR3 region has the DNA TGTGCCAGCAGCCACGGGGCCGGGGGGGCCTATGGCTACACCTTC.

This clonotype was seen only a few times. The chain links TRBV2 to TRBJ2-5, with 7 bases lining up with TRBD2. Trimming cost V 6 bases and J 2 bases; bases outside gene matches: 3. Germline V gene data show CDR1 as SNHLY and CDR2 as FYNNEI. The CDR3 extends over 13 amino acids. The CDR3 DNA reads TGTGCCAGCAGGCGGGGGAAACAAGAGACCCAGTACTTC. Its protein product is CASRRGKQETQYF.

A word on this clonotype: A read error may produce the germline difference seen at one junction end. The CDR3 is CVSSSRYNEQFF. In DNA form, the CDR3 reads TGCGTCAGCAGCTCCCGATACAATGAGCAGTTCTTC. This chain uses TRBV4-1 with TRBJ2-1; unclear D gene. Germline lookup yields CDR1 MGHRA and CDR2 YSYEKL. The CDR3 sequence is 12 residues long.

J is TRBJ2-3 and V is TRBV4-2, with D perhaps TRBD2 (6 bases). Germline-derived CDR1 and CDR2 are LGHNA and YNFKEQ. CDR3 length: 17 residues. The V end lost 0 bases, the J end lost 2 bases, and 15 bases lay between the germline ends. CDR3 sequence reads: CASSQDWGGATTDTQYF. The CDR3, as DNA: TGTGCCAGCAGCCAAGATTGGGGCGGGGCTACCACAGATACGCAGTATTTT.

This clonotype was seen more than once but under ten times. The chain links TRBV20-1 to TRBJ2-1; D remains ambiguous. The J call may be faulty, since TRBJ2-7 better matches the DNA end. Germline CDR1 reads DFQATT; CDR2 reads SNEGSKA (reference sequence). The CDR3 is 16 residues long. CDR3 region: CSAPDVSVSSYNEQYF. The CDR3 nucleotides read TGCAGTGCCCCAGACGTGTCCGTAAGCTCCTACAATGAGCAGTACTTC.

This clonotype was detected only a few times. The rearrangement links TRBV7-2 to TRBJ1-5; possibly TRBD1 for D (5 bases). CDR1 is SGHTA, CDR2 FQGNSA, per germline. V was trimmed by 5 bases and J by 5 bases, leaving 16 bases between them. The CDR3 consists of 15 residues. CDR3 loop: CASSQAGTTDQPQHF. Here the CDR3 DNA reads TGTGCCAGCAGCCAAGCCGGGACTACAGATCAGCCCCAGCATTTT.

This sequence joins TRBV28 and TRBJ1-2; 8 bases match TRBD1. CDR3 size: 15 residues. V was pared by 6 bases and J by 4 bases, with 10 bases of the junction left unmatched. Germline lookup yields CDR1 MDHEN and CDR2 SYDVKM. The CDR3 reads CASSPRDRTFYGYTF. DNA for the CDR3: TGTGCCAGCAGCCCCCGGGACAGGACGTTCTATGGCTACACCTTC.

The chain joins TRBV20-1 to TRBJ2-7, with TRBD1 as a possible D gene (6 bases). The DNA end favors TRBJ2-4, so the J call may be wrong. The length of the CDR3 is 13 residues. CDR1 and CDR2 from the germline V gene are DFQATT and SNEGSKA (reference sequence). CDR3 residues: CSATQGGLNIQYF. DNA for the CDR3: TGCAGTGCAACACAAGGGGGTCTAAACATTCAGTACTTC.